This T cell receptor beta chain was recovered during a study of post-analysis software for immune sequencing data. The trim removed 6 bases at V and 11 bases at J, leaving 13 bases unmatched. The CDR3 runs 14 residues. Researchers reported that TCR beta cDNA libraries carried unique molecular identifiers. TCRdb reanalysed the PCR reads using MiXCR and keeps one entry per CDR3 protein. The sample lists about 380,000 distinct CDR3 sequences, around a third seen once, with roughly an eighth in the top ten. Study results and limitations: Comparison of patients with controls showed roughly five TRBV segments more frequent in patients, TRBV5-6, TRBV5-1 and TRBV20-1 among them.

This clonotype was observed a few times. Antigen: not known. The TCR comes from a girl aged 5-17 years with multiple sclerosis. Sequencing used blood. J is TRBJ2-1 and V is TRBV12-3 or TRBV12-4; TRBD2 agrees at 7 bases. The CDR3 nucleotides are TGTGCCAGCAGCAATACCGGGACTATGAGCAAGCAGTTCTTC. This codes for CASSNTGTMSKQFF.